This TCR beta chain was retrieved from a study of cytomegalovirus exposure and HLA in healthy donors. Germline CDR1 is SEHNR and CDR2 is FQNEAQ (reference sequence). The CDR3 length is 14 residues. V gave up 4 bases and J gave up 2 bases; unmatched junction bases: 4. The PCR employed 60 Vbeta primers together with 13 Jbeta primers. Repertoires were generated with immunoSEQ multiplex PCR, while TCRdb's copy carries only in-frame clones and drops some. The data contain about 140,000 clones, about 82% of them singletons. The genes are TRBV7-9 and TRBJ1-1; 7 bases fit TRBD1. The specimen sequenced was PBMCs. This clonotype was obtained from a male donor in good health and CMV-seronegative. The CDR3 here is CASSYRQGNTEAFF. The CDR3 bases are TGTGCCAGCAGCTACCGACAGGGAAACACTGAAGCTTTCTTT.